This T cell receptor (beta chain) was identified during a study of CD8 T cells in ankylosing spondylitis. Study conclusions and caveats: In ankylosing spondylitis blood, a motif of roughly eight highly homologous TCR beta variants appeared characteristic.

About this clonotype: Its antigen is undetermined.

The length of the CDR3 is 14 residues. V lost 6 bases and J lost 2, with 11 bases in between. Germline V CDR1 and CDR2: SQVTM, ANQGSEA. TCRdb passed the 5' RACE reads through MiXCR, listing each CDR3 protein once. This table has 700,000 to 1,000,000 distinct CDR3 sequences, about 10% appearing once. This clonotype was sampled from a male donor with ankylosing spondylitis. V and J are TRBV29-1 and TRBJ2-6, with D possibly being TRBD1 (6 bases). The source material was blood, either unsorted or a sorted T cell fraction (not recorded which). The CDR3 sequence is CSVGQSAGANVLTF. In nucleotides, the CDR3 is TGCAGCGTAGGACAGTCCGCTGGGGCCAACGTCCTGACTTTC. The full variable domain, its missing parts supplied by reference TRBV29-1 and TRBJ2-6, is SAVISQKPSRDICQRGTSLTIQCQVDSQVTMMFWYRQQPGQSLTLIATANQGSEATYESGFVIDKFPISRPNLTFSTLTVSNMSPEDSSIYLCSVGQSAGANVLTFGAGSRLTVL.